This passage covers 19 T cell receptor beta chains from one sample sequenced in a study of T cell repertoires in cytomegalovirus infection. From the reads, TCRdb called clonotypes with MiXCR, one entry per CDR3 protein. Of around 320,000 distinct CDR3 sequences in the sample, over 7.5% are singletons; the top ten hold about 4.5%. Specimen: PBMCs. These receptors came from a human donor in good health (CMV status not recorded). Some clones in this sample may be carry-over from other donors' samples.

This clonotype was recorded a few times. The genes are TRBV12-3 or TRBV12-4 and TRBJ2-1, with 14 bases that match TRBD2. V shed 6 bases and J 10 bases; nucleotides not matched to a gene: 8. This CDR3 comprises 15 residues. CDR3 in amino acids: CASSPSTSGRGEQFF. CDR3 nucleotide sequence: TGTGCCAGCAGCCCCTCGACTAGCGGGAGGGGGGAGCAGTTCTTC.

The chain employs TRBV20-1 and TRBJ2-2; tentatively, D is TRBD1 (5 bases). CDR3 length: 15 residues. Germline V CDR1 and CDR2: DFQATT, SNEGSKA (reference sequence). V dropped 0 bases and J dropped 1 base, with 9 bases sitting between them. The CDR3: CSARDGQGNTGELFF. The CDR3 bases are TGCAGTGCTAGAGATGGGCAGGGGAACACCGGGGAGCTGTTTTTT.

In DNA form, the CDR3 reads TGTGCCAGCAGTCTGACAGGGGGCGCGGGAAATTCACCCCTCCACTTT. Residues: CASSLTGGAGNSPLHF. The rearrangement joins TRBV7-3 to TRBJ1-6; TRBD1 aligns across 10 bases. The CDR3 totals 16 residues. Germline CDR1 reads SGHTA; CDR2 reads FQGTGA. V lost 6 bases and J lost 7; bases outside the gene matches: 9.

There are many counts of this clonotype. The chain carries TRBV12-3 or TRBV12-4 and TRBJ2-5; tentatively, D is TRBD2 (5 bases). With 4 bases removed from V and 6 bases from J, the gap between germline ends came to 15 bases. The CDR3 consists of 14 residues. This CDR3 is CASSSGPPGKTQYF. In DNA, the CDR3 is TGTGCCAGCAGTTCCGGGCCCCCGGGGAAGACCCAGTACTTC.

This clonotype was observed at least ten times. The chain combines TRBV7-2 with TRBJ2-1, with D possibly TRBD2 on 7 matching bases. CDR3 length: 15 amino acids. V dropped 2 bases and J dropped 6 bases, with 14 bases sitting between them. CDR1 is SGHTA and CDR2 is FQGNSA in the germline V gene. CDR3 coding DNA: TGTGCCAGCAGCTTATATGGGGGGGCAAGCAATGAGCAGTTCTTC. Residues: CASSLYGGASNEQFF.

There are many counts of this clonotype. The chain couples TRBV7-6 to TRBJ2-3; D is perhaps TRBD2 (6 bases). CDR3 length: 16 amino acids. V was cut by 1 base and J by 6 bases, with 17 bases left in between. Germline V CDR1 and CDR2: SGHVS, FNYEAQ. The CDR3 DNA sequence: TGTGCCAGCAGCTTAGGGGGACTCGGGACGGTGGATACGCAGTATTTT. Protein product: CASSLGGLGTVDTQYF.

V usage is TRBV20-1 and J usage is TRBJ1-1; possible D gene TRBD1, 6 bases. This CDR3 spans 14 amino acids. In germline, CDR1 is DFQATT, CDR2 SNEGSKA (reference sequence). V was cut by 5 bases and J by 1 base, with 14 bases left in between. The chain's CDR3 is CSAQDGTPNTEAFF. CDR3 DNA: TGCAGTGCTCAAGATGGGACACCGAACACTGAAGCTTTCTTT.

This clonotype was counted ten times or more. The gene calls are TRBV7-2 and TRBJ1-6, with D unclear. This CDR3 has 18 residues. V was shortened by 8 bases and J by 6 bases, with 26 bases between the two germline ends. Germline values: CDR1 SGHTA, CDR2 FQGNSA. The CDR3 region is CASASTIGPTQRNSPLHF. CDR3 nucleotide sequence: TGTGCCAGCGCAAGCACCATCGGGCCAACACAACGTAATTCACCCCTCCACTTT.

This clonotype was observed a few times. The gene calls are TRBV28 and TRBJ2-1; 8 bases align to TRBD2. Germline V lookup: CDR1 MDHEN, CDR2 SYDVKM. The ends lost 5 bases at V and 7 bases at J; junction bases unmatched: 7. The CDR3 contains 14 residues. The CDR3 protein is CASSESGGLNEQFF. For the CDR3, the DNA is TGTGCCAGCAGTGAGTCGGGAGGGTTGAATGAGCAGTTCTTC.

Only a few counts were recorded for this clonotype. J is TRBJ2-7 and V is TRBV7-2, with D uncertain. Trimming pared 4 bases from V and 7 bases from J, leaving 14 bases between. Germline CDR1 SGHTA, CDR2 FQGNSA. This CDR3 is built from 13 residues. This CDR3 is CASSSDGIREQYF. CDR3 DNA sequence: TGTGCCAGCAGCTCCGACGGAATTCGGGAGCAGTACTTC.

This clonotype was counted ten times or more. The chain couples TRBV7-9 to TRBJ1-5; D is ambiguous. The V end was cut by 4 bases, the J end by 8 bases, with 18 bases between. The length of the CDR3 is 15 residues. CDR1 and CDR2 (germline): SEHNR, FQNEAQ (reference sequence). CDR3 residues: CASSSRPILMEPQHF. DNA for the CDR3: TGTGCCAGCAGCTCCCGGCCAATTCTTATGGAGCCCCAGCATTTT.

This clonotype was found a few times. The CDR3 reads CASSSSGATNYGYTF. In DNA, the CDR3 is TGTGCCAGCAGTTCCTCAGGGGCCACTAACTATGGCTACACCTTC. The genes are TRBV28 and TRBJ1-2; TRBD1 might be the D (6 bases). Trimming took 4 bases from V and 0 from J, leaving 12 bases between them. This CDR3 region has 15 residues. CDR1 is MDHEN and CDR2 is SYDVKM in the germline V gene.

This clonotype was found many times. V is TRBV28 and J is TRBJ2-3; 11 bases align to TRBD2. Trimming at V came to 7 bases and at J to 10 bases, leaving 16 bases not matched to a gene. In germline, CDR1 is MDHEN, CDR2 SYDVKM. The CDR3 sequence is 16 residues long. This chain's CDR3 is CASNPALSGRGVPQYF. In nucleotides, the CDR3 is TGTGCCAGCAACCCGGCGCTTAGCGGGAGGGGGGTCCCGCAGTATTTT.

In this sample, this clonotype turned up a few times. This chain connects TRBV28 to TRBJ2-1; no clear D. The length of the CDR3 is 15 residues. CDR1 is MDHEN and CDR2 is SYDVKM in the germline V gene. Trimming left V 6 bases short and J 5 bases short, with 17 bases between. The CDR3 DNA sequence: TGTGCCAGCAGACCTTGGGGATTGAAGAACAATGAGCAGTTCTTC. Its translation is CASRPWGLKNNEQFF.

This clonotype was counted between two and nine times. CDR3 sequence (DNA): TGTGGGGTTCGGGGCCTAGCGGATTCTTACGAGCAGTACTTC. Protein: CGVRGLADSYEQYF. The chain employs TRBV6-1 and TRBJ2-7; 7 positions match TRBD2. Germline CDR1 MNHNS, CDR2 SASEGT. The CDR3 has 14 residues.

The chain combines TRBV3-1 with TRBJ1-2; the D gene is possibly TRBD1 (5 bases). Per germline, CDR1 LGHDT and CDR2 YNNKEL (reference sequence). The CDR3 consists of 14 residues. Trimming pared 5 bases from V and 4 bases from J, leaving 14 bases between. CDR3 DNA: TGTGCCAGCAGCTCGACAGACCGGGGCTATGGCTACACCTTC. Translation gives CASSSTDRGYGYTF.

The chain is built from TRBV27 and TRBJ2-7; a weak D match, TRBD2 (6 bases). Germline CDR1 reads MNHEY; CDR2 reads SMNVEV (reference sequence). The CDR3 runs 16 residues. V gave up 0 bases and J gave up 2 bases, with 14 bases separating them. Here the CDR3 DNA reads TGTGCCAGCAGTTTATCATCCCTAGCGTCCACCTACGAGCAGTACTTC. It is translated as CASSLSSLASTYEQYF.

This clonotype was found a few times. V usage is TRBV5-1 and J usage is TRBJ1-2; possibly TRBD1 for D (6 bases). In germline, CDR1 is SGHRS, CDR2 YFSETQ. Trimming took off 4 bases at V and 3 bases at J, with 13 bases between the two ends. This CDR3 contains 14 residues. CDR3 in amino acids: CASSPRTDHYGYTF. The CDR3, as DNA: TGCGCCAGCAGCCCCCGGACAGACCACTATGGCTACACCTTC.

There are many counts of this clonotype. The chain has TRBV4-3 and TRBJ2-6; tentative D call: TRBD2 (6 bases). V dropped 1 base and J dropped 2 bases, with 18 bases sitting between them. The CDR3 has 19 residues. Germline V CDR1 and CDR2: LGHNA, YSLEER. The CDR3 reads CASSQGRGKGGTGANVLTF. The CDR3 nucleotides read TGCGCCAGCAGCCAAGGAAGGGGAAAAGGAGGGACTGGGGCCAACGTCCTGACTTTC.